This is a list of T cell receptor beta chains from one sample in a study of blood T cell repertoires in COVID-19. Libraries were prepared by immunoSEQ multiplex PCR; TCRdb keeps only in-frame clonotypes and omits some of them. This sample carries about 160,000 clones, about 83% of them seen once, and the ten largest clones take about 3.5%. The specimen was PBMCs or T cells enriched from blood (not recorded which). The receptors come from a woman between 45 and 60 years old in a cohort exposed to, infected with or recovered from COVID-19 (not recorded which). The CDR3 runs from the conserved cysteine through the conserved F or W. The order of the fields is J gene, D gene, V gene, clone size, CDR3 protein, CDR3 DNA. A D gene is named only where the DNA matches it firmly. Part of the rows lack a size; the others show once, few, many or a class for expanded clones.

>TRBJ1-2|TRBD1|TRBV24-1|many
CAIRGTGGVLNGYTF
TGTGCCATTAGGGGGACAGGGGGCGTCCTGAATGGCTACACCTTC
>TRBJ1-2|TRBD1|TRBV7-9|-
CASSFYRGLGYTF
TGTGCCAGCAGCTTTTACAGGGGGCTCGGCTACACCTTC
>TRBJ2-3|TRBD2|TRBV7-9|-
CASSSSGGSTDTQYF
TGTGCCAGCAGCAGCAGCGGGGGGAGCACAGATACGCAGTATTTT
>TRBJ2-6|-|TRBV2|-
CASTRLHLLSGANVLTF
TGTGCCAGCACCAGGTTACACCTTCTCTCTGGGGCCAACGTCCTGACTTTC
>TRBJ1-1|-|TRBV19|-
CASSRGTTGITEAFF
TGTGCCAGTAGCCGAGGGACTACAGGGATCACTGAAGCTTTCTTT
>TRBJ1-4|-|TRBV19|-
CASSIQGRAEKLFF
TGTGCCAGTAGTATTCAGGGGAGGGCTGAAAAACTGTTTTTT
>TRBJ1-4|TRBD1|TRBV6-5|once
CASRQGQGREKLFF
TGTGCCAGCAGACAAGGACAGGGTCGGGAAAAACTGTTTTTT
>TRBJ2-3|TRBD2|TRBV9|-
CASSVDQRDLDTQYF
TGTGCCAGCAGCGTAGATCAGCGGGATTTAGATACGCAGTATTTT
>TRBJ1-5|TRBD1|TRBV11-2|-
CASSIGTGRGSNQPQHF
TGTGCCAGCAGCATCGGGACAGGGAGAGGTAGCAATCAGCCCCAGCATTTT
>TRBJ1-4|TRBD1|TRBV19|-
CASTGQGREKLFF
TGTGCCAGTACGGGACAGGGACGTGAAAAACTGTTTTTT
>TRBJ2-1|-|TRBV7-2|-
CASSLEPGVGEQFF
TGTGCCAGCAGCCTGGAGCCGGGGGTCGGTGAGCAGTTCTTC
>TRBJ1-6|-|TRBV12-3/TRBV12-4|-
CASSLDLPPLHF
TGTGCCAGCAGTTTAGATCTTCCACCCCTCCACTTT
>TRBJ2-1|-|TRBV7-2|-
CASSLGAGFYNEQFF
TGTGCCAGCAGCTTAGGGGCAGGGTTCTACAATGAGCAGTTCTTC
>TRBJ2-6|TRBD2|TRBV9|-
CASSVATSGGALGANVLTF
TGTGCCAGCAGCGTAGCTACTAGCGGGGGGGCCCTTGGGGCCAACGTCCTGACTTTC
>TRBJ2-5|-|TRBV4-1|-
CASSQTARISSGETQYF
TGCGCCAGCAGCCAAACGGCTAGGATCAGTTCGGGGGAGACCCAGTACTTC
>TRBJ2-3|-|TRBV11-2|-
CASSSNPGEGDTQYF
TGTGCCAGCAGCTCGAATCCAGGGGAGGGAGATACGCAGTATTTT
>TRBJ2-7|TRBD1|TRBV5-5|once
CASSWSGQGVYEQYF
TGTGCCAGCAGCTGGTCGGGACAGGGGGTCTACGAGCAGTACTTC
>TRBJ2-5|-|TRBV5-1|-
CASSLTPETQYF
TGCGCCAGCAGCCTAACCCCCGAGACCCAGTACTTC
>TRBJ1-4|-|TRBV3-1/TRBV3-2|-
CASSGVAEKLFF
TGTGCCAGCTCAGGGGTAGCTGAAAAACTGTTTTTT
>TRBJ1-1|-|TRBV19|few
CASMGPGRANTEAFF
TGTGCCAGTATGGGCCCGGGCAGGGCGAACACTGAAGCTTTCTTT
>TRBJ2-7|-|TRBV7-9|-
CASSLSTGRYYEQYF
TGTGCCAGCAGCTTATCCACAGGGAGATACTACGAGCAGTACTTC
>TRBJ1-4|-|TRBV21-1|-
CARKRKRRRATNEKLFF
TGTGCCAGAAAGAGGAAGCGTCGGAGGGCAACTAATGAAAAACTGTTTTTT
>TRBJ2-5|-|TRBV10-3|-
CAISGTLYQETQYF
TGTGCCATCAGCGGGACTTTATACCAAGAGACCCAGTACTTC
>TRBJ1-2|TRBD1|TRBV30|-
CAWTPGTGNGYTF
TGTGCCTGGACGCCCGGGACAGGCAATGGCTACACCTTC
>TRBJ1-1|-|TRBV2|once
CASSVNSNTEAFF
TGTGCCAGCAGTGTAAACAGTAACACTGAAGCTTTCTTT
>TRBJ1-2|TRBD1|TRBV7-8|once
CASSRGQGWDGYTF
TGTGCCAGCAGCCGGGGACAGGGTTGGGATGGCTACACCTTC
>TRBJ1-4|TRBD1|TRBV4-2|few
CASSQEGGGTGNEKLFF
TGTGCCAGCAGCCAAGAAGGCGGGGGGACAGGGAATGAAAAACTGTTTTTT
>TRBJ1-1|TRBD1|TRBV4-1|-
CASSRDRGVNTEAFF
TGCGCCAGCAGCCGAGACAGGGGGGTGAACACTGAAGCTTTCTTT
>TRBJ1-6|TRBD1|TRBV28|-
CASMGQSYNSPLHF
TGTGCCAGCATGGGACAGTCCTATAATTCACCCCTCCACTTT
>TRBJ2-7|TRBD1|TRBV13|few
CASSATGTGSHEQYF
TGTGCCAGCAGTGCTACCGGGACAGGGTCCCACGAGCAGTACTTC
>TRBJ2-7|-|TRBV12-2|-
CASRLASGTEWLEQYF
TGTGCAAGTCGCTTAGCCTCCGGGACTGAATGGCTCGAGCAGTACTTC
>TRBJ2-2|TRBD1|TRBV7-3|-
CASSPGTGLNTGELFF
TGTGCCAGCAGCCCAGGGACAGGGCTAAACACCGGGGAGCTGTTTTTT
>TRBJ1-5|-|TRBV28|-
CASMRISNQPQHF
TGTGCCAGCATGAGGATTAGCAATCAGCCCCAGCATTTT
>TRBJ1-5|TRBD1|TRBV2|-
CASLRDRGHSNQPQHF
TGTGCCAGCCTCCGGGACAGGGGACATAGCAATCAGCCCCAGCATTTT
>TRBJ2-6|-|TRBV6-2/TRBV6-3|-
CASSYSPGSSGANVLTF
TGTGCCAGCAGTTACAGTCCCGGTAGCTCTGGGGCCAACGTCCTGACTTTC
>TRBJ1-2|-|TRBV19|once
CASSPSWANGYTF
TGTGCCAGTAGTCCCTCTTGGGCGAATGGCTACACCTTC
>TRBJ1-5|TRBD1|TRBV6-1|-
CASSDSGQGTQPQHF
TGTGCCAGCAGTGATTCCGGACAGGGAACTCAGCCCCAGCATTTT
>TRBJ2-7|-|TRBV9|-
CASSVVSGGDYEQYF
TGTGCCAGCAGCGTAGTTTCGGGGGGCGACTACGAGCAGTACTTC
>TRBJ2-2|TRBD2|TRBV10-3|-
CAINKGAGGPDTGELFF
TGTGCCATCAATAAAGGAGCGGGAGGGCCCGACACCGGGGAGCTGTTTTTT
>TRBJ1-3|-|TRBV28|-
CASSPGQISGNTIYF
TGTGCCAGCAGCCCCGGACAGATTTCTGGAAACACCATATATTTT
>TRBJ2-1|TRBD2|TRBV18|-
CASSPPTGGSYNEQFF
TGTGCCAGCTCACCACCGACGGGGGGTTCCTACAATGAGCAGTTCTTC